One and the same sample provided the 13 T cell receptor beta chains below, sequenced in a study of control samples from healthy donors and cancer patients. Assay used: immunoSEQ multiplex PCR; TCRdb lists only in-frame clones, some missing. The data contain around 110,000 clones, about 93% of them singletons. The sequenced material came from blood. Receptors originate from a man younger than 40 in good health.

V is TRBV24-1 and J is TRBJ2-3, with 12 bases lining up with TRBD2. The CDR3 totals 17 residues. Germline CDR1 reads KGHDR; CDR2 reads SFDVKD. V was pared by 3 bases and J by 5 bases, with 8 bases of the junction left unmatched. This CDR3 is CATSDPASGGAEDTQYF. Here the CDR3 DNA reads TGTGCCACCAGTGATCCGGCTAGCGGGGGGGCTGAAGATACGCAGTATTTT.

V is TRBV25-1 and J is TRBJ1-1; TRBD1 matches at 7 bases. This CDR3 region has 17 residues. After removal of 0 bases from V and 10 bases from J, the junction contained 17 bases not matched to a gene. CDR1 and CDR2 (germline): MGHDK, SYGVNS. CDR3 DNA sequence: TGTGCCAGCAGTGAATATGGGCAGGGGGGAGAGTTAGACAGAGCTTTCTTT. Translated: CASSEYGQGGELDRAFF.

The rearrangement links TRBV3-1 (or the pseudogene TRBV3-2) to TRBJ2-5; D remains unclear. Trimming removed 5 bases from V and 7 bases from J, with 11 bases in between. Looked up from germline, CDR1 is LGHDT and CDR2 is YNNKEL (reference sequence). This CDR3 spans 12 amino acids. This chain's CDR3 is CASSETGWTQYF. CDR3 in DNA: TGTGCCAGCAGCGAAACTGGGTGGACCCAGTACTTC.

This sequence joins TRBV10-3 and TRBJ1-2, with unresolved D. Germline CDR1 is ENHRY and CDR2 is SYGVKD. Between the trimmed V and J ends, which lost 6 bases and 0 bases, there was a span of 14 bases. CDR3 size: 15 residues. CDR3 coding DNA: TGTGCCATCAGCGCACCCAGGAGTTCTAACTATGGCTACACCTTC. Translated: CAISAPRSSNYGYTF.

The chain uses TRBV5-4 and TRBJ2-5; no reliable D call. V was clipped by 2 bases and J by 5 bases, with 10 bases between them. CDR3 size: 13 residues. Germline CDR1 SGHNT, CDR2 YYREEE (reference sequence). The CDR3 loop reads CASSLKDEETQYF. The CDR3 DNA reads as TGTGCCAGCAGCTTAAAAGACGAGGAGACCCAGTACTTC.

This chain uses TRBV7-9 with TRBJ1-4; D remains ambiguous. Germline V gene data show CDR1 as SEHNR and CDR2 as FQNEAQ (reference sequence). Trimming removed 3 bases at V and 8 bases at J, with 16 bases between. This CDR3 comprises 15 residues. CDR3 nucleotide sequence: TGTGCCAGCAGCTTGGGAAACCCTCCGAGGGAAAAACTGTTTTTT. Translation: CASSLGNPPREKLFF.

The V gene is TRBV7-9, the J gene TRBJ2-3; 11 nucleotides line up with TRBD2. CDR1 SEHNR and CDR2 FQNEAQ come from the germline V gene (reference sequence). The CDR3 sequence is 19 residues long. Germline trimming cut 1 base from V and 0 bases from J; bases unmatched to any gene: 9. As DNA, the CDR3 is TGTGCCAGCAGCTTAGTGGTAACTAGCGGGGGCCTCAGCACAGATACGCAGTATTTT. Amino acid sequence: CASSLVVTSGGLSTDTQYF.

The rearrangement joins TRBV7-2 to TRBJ1-4, with D unresolved. Looked up from germline, CDR1 is SGHTA and CDR2 is FQGNSA. Trimming cost V 8 bases and J 7 bases, with 11 bases left between them. The CDR3 is made up of 12 amino acids. The CDR3 sequence: CASGLSREKLFF. The CDR3, as DNA: TGTGCCAGCGGGCTCAGTCGTGAAAAACTGTTTTTT.

The chain has TRBV11-2 and TRBJ2-3, with D uncertain. Germline lookup yields CDR1 SGHAT and CDR2 FQNNGV. The CDR3 contains 11 residues. V dropped 4 bases and J dropped 2 bases, with 1 base sitting between them. CDR3 nucleotides: TGTGCCAGCAGCTACACAGATACGCAGTATTTT. This codes for CASSYTDTQYF.

The chain is built from TRBV6-2 or TRBV6-3 and TRBJ1-2; no clear D. Germline values: CDR1 MNHEY, CDR2 SVGEGT. V lost 4 bases and J lost 1, with 22 bases in between. This CDR3 has 18 amino acids. The DNA of the CDR3 is TGTGCCAGCAGTTCAACGAGAAGTGGGGATACGCTTAACTATGGCTACACCTTC. It yields the protein CASSSTRSGDTLNYGYTF.

The chain couples TRBV5-1 to TRBJ1-1; a possible D gene is TRBD1 (5 bases). Trimming took 2 bases from V and 6 from J, leaving 17 bases between them. Germline CDR1 is SGHRS and CDR2 is YFSETQ. The CDR3 totals 15 residues. For the CDR3, the DNA is TGCGCCAGCAGCTTAGGGACCCGGGGGAAGGCTGAAGCTTTCTTT. This sequence encodes CASSLGTRGKAEAFF. The full variable domain, completed using reference TRBV5-1 and TRBJ1-1, is KAGVTQTPRYLIKTRGQQVTLSCSPISGHRSVSWYQQTPGQGLQFLFEYFSETQRNKGNFPGRFSGRQFSNSRSEMNVSTLELGDSALYLCASSLGTRGKAEAFFGQGTRLTVV.

The rearrangement uses TRBV2 and TRBJ2-3, with D possibly being TRBD2 (6 bases). The V end was cut by 2 bases, the J end by 3 bases, with 12 bases between. Looked up from germline, CDR1 is SNHLY and CDR2 is FYNNEI. CDR3 length: 15 amino acids. Written as DNA, the CDR3 is TGTGCCAGCAGTGAAAGACTAGGTTTGACAGATACGCAGTATTTT. It is translated as CASSERLGLTDTQYF.

The rearrangement uses TRBV6-5 and TRBJ1-5; a possible D gene is TRBD1 (6 bases). The length of the CDR3 is 14 residues. Trimming took off 5 bases at V and 3 bases at J, with 11 bases between the two ends. Germline V gene sequence: CDR1 MNHEY, CDR2 SVGAGI. CDR3 bases: TGTGCCAGCAGTCAGGACAGCCTCAATCAGCCCCAGCATTTT. Translating it yields CASSQDSLNQPQHF.